These 20 T cell receptor beta chains were sequenced from one sample in a study of OX40 agonist ivuxolimab in advanced cancers. Profiled with immunoSEQ multiplex PCR; TCRdb holds only in-frame clones, not every one. This table has around 66,000 clones, approximately 91% appearing once. This material consisted of CD4+ or CD8+ T cells sorted from blood, taken in a trial of the OX40 agonist ivuxolimab. Every receptor here comes from an adult with an advanced solid tumor such as melanoma, head and neck, liver or kidney cancer.

The chain couples TRBV7-8 to TRBJ1-2; 7 nucleotides match TRBD1. Per the germline V gene, CDR1 is SGHVS and CDR2 is FQNEAQ. J gave up 5 bases and V 5 bases, and 11 bases lay outside the gene matches. The CDR3 length is 15 residues. The CDR3 loop is CASSPTGDPSYGYTF. Written as DNA, the CDR3 is TGTGCCAGCAGCCCAACAGGGGACCCATCTTATGGCTACACCTTC. Full variable domain (missing parts from reference TRBV7-8 and TRBJ1-2): GAGVSQSPRYKVAKRGQDVALRCDPISGHVSLFWYQQALGQGPEFLTYFQNEAQLDKSGLPSDRFFAERPEGSVSTLKIQRTQQEDSAVYLCASSPTGDPSYGYTFGSGTRLTVV.

The CDR3 region has the DNA TGTGCCAGCAGTGACCTATCTGAAAAACTGTTTTTT. Amino acid sequence: CASSDLSEKLFF. The chain joins TRBV25-1 to TRBJ1-4; D is ambiguous. V was shortened by 3 bases and J by 7 bases, with 6 bases between the two germline ends. CDR1 and CDR2 (germline): MGHDK, SYGVNS. The CDR3 has 12 amino acids.

V and J are TRBV7-3 and TRBJ2-2, with no clear D. Per germline, CDR1 SGHTA and CDR2 FQGTGA. V was shortened by 5 bases and J by 2 bases, with 3 bases between the two germline ends. This CDR3 contains 12 residues. CDR3 in amino acids: CASSPNTGELFF. In DNA form, the CDR3 reads TGTGCCAGCAGCCCCAACACCGGGGAGCTGTTTTTT.

The J gene is TRBJ2-7, the V gene TRBV6-1; a weak D match, TRBD1 (5 bases). V gave up 5 bases and J gave up 7 bases, with 15 bases separating them. CDR1 and CDR2 from the germline V gene are MNHNS and SASEGT. The CDR3 runs 13 residues. CDR3 sequence reads: CASSLTSGIEQYF. CDR3 nucleotide sequence: TGTGCCAGCAGTCTAACTTCAGGGATTGAGCAGTACTTC.

The genes are TRBV5-6 and TRBJ2-3; perhaps TRBD2 as D (6 bases). Germline V gives CDR1 SGHDT, CDR2 YYEEEE. Trimming pared 4 bases from V and 1 base from J, leaving 16 bases between. The CDR3 is 16 amino acids. DNA of the CDR3: TGTGCCAGCAGCCCCCAGGCGGGGTCTGGCACAGATACGCAGTATTTT. This sequence encodes CASSPQAGSGTDTQYF.

The chain uses TRBV5-4 and TRBJ1-2; TRBD1 might be the D (6 bases). Trimming removed 2 bases from V and 1 base from J, with 24 bases in between. Germline V gives CDR1 SGHNT, CDR2 YYREEE (reference sequence). The CDR3 is 19 residues long. The CDR3 is CASSFHPDRIETINYGYTF. CDR3 DNA sequence: TGTGCCAGCAGCTTCCACCCGGACAGAATTGAGACTATTAACTATGGCTACACCTTC.

The chain uses TRBV9 and TRBJ1-1; D is unresolved. The germline V gene encodes CDR1 SGDLS and CDR2 YYNGEE. V dropped 3 bases and J dropped 1 base, with 7 bases sitting between them. The CDR3 totals 13 residues. CDR3 bases: TGTGCCAGCAGCGCCGACGGGAACACTGAAGCTTTCTTT. It yields the protein CASSADGNTEAFF. Full variable domain (remainder filled in from reference TRBV9 and TRBJ1-1): DSGVTQTPKHLITATGQRVTLRCSPRSGDLSVYWYQQSLDQGLQFLIQYYNGEERAKGNILERFSAQQFPDLHSELNLSSLELGDSALYFCASSADGNTEAFFGQGTRLTVV.

This rearrangement joins TRBV15 to TRBJ2-7, with a weak D call TRBD1 (5 bases). V was clipped by 8 bases and J by 3 bases, with 14 bases between them. The CDR3 is made up of 13 amino acids. Germline V CDR1 and CDR2: LNHNV, YYDKDF (reference sequence). The CDR3 DNA reads TGTGCCACCGGGGCACGACAGAACTACGAGCAGTACTTC. It is translated as CATGARQNYEQYF.

There are a few counts of this clone. V is TRBV29-1 and J is TRBJ2-1; no reliable D call. The germline V gene encodes CDR1 SQVTM and CDR2 ANQGSEA. The V end lost 8 bases, the J end lost 9 bases, and 14 bases lay between the germline ends. CDR3 size: 11 residues. CDR3 nucleotide sequence: TGCAGCATCCAGTCCCGAGGTGAGCAGTTCTTC. Translation: CSIQSRGEQFF.

The J gene is TRBJ2-7, the V gene TRBV5-5; possibly TRBD2 for D (6 bases). Trimming pared 1 base from V and 2 bases from J, leaving 10 bases between. Germline lookup yields CDR1 SGHKS and CDR2 YYEKEE (reference sequence). The CDR3 has 14 residues. CDR3: CASSLRGLAYEQYF. The CDR3 DNA reads as TGTGCCAGCAGCTTGCGGGGGTTAGCCTACGAGCAGTACTTC.

A note on this clone: The sample holds other DNA sequences that translate to the same CDR3. This sequence joins TRBV2 and TRBJ2-5, with TRBD2 matching over 8 bases. Trimming took 6 bases from V and 5 from J; bases not matched to a gene: 2. The length of the CDR3 is 12 residues. CDR1 and CDR2 (germline): SNHLY, FYNNEI. The CDR3 sequence: CASSRGGETQYF. The CDR3 region has the DNA TGTGCCAGCAGCCGGGGGGGGGAGACCCAGTACTTC.

The rearrangement joins TRBV9 to TRBJ2-7; D ambiguous. CDR1 and CDR2 from the germline V gene are SGDLS and YYNGEE. The CDR3 spans 14 residues. V gave up 0 bases and J gave up 2 bases, with 9 bases separating them. CDR3 DNA: TGTGCCAGCAGCGTAGGAGAAGACCCCTACGAGCAGTACTTC. Its translation is CASSVGEDPYEQYF.

The V and J genes are TRBV5-1 and TRBJ1-3; TRBD1 matches at 9 bases. The CDR3 is 14 residues long. Germline CDR1 is SGHRS and CDR2 is YFSETQ. Trimming cost V 4 bases and J 8 bases; bases outside gene matches: 7. The CDR3 protein is CASSPGTGMDTIYF. In DNA form, the CDR3 reads TGCGCCAGCAGCCCCGGGACAGGGATGGACACCATATATTTT.

This clone has only one observation. This clone may be a read error of a much larger clone one base away. The chain combines TRBV5-6 with TRBJ1-4; no definite D call. The CDR3 is 14 amino acids. Germline V CDR1 and CDR2: SGHDT, YYEEEE. V was clipped by 2 bases and J by 0 bases, with 5 bases between them. For the CDR3, the DNA is TGTGCCAGCAGCTTAGGATCAACTAATGAAAAACTGTTTTTT. Translating gives CASSLGSTNEKLFF.

The genes are TRBV7-9 and TRBJ2-5; D is tentatively TRBD1 or TRBD2 (6 bases each). This CDR3 spans 15 amino acids. The V and J ends lost 3 bases and 4 bases respectively, with 15 bases between them. The germline gives CDR1 SEHNR, CDR2 FQNEAQ (reference sequence). The CDR3 DNA reads TGTGCCAGCAGCTTGAAGGGGGGCCCCTCAGAGACCCAGTACTTC. Its protein product is CASSLKGGPSETQYF.

The chain links TRBV27 to TRBJ2-7; maybe TRBD1 (6 bases). The CDR3 loop spans 15 amino acids. Germline lookup yields CDR1 MNHEY and CDR2 SMNVEV (reference sequence). The V gene lost 8 bases and the J gene lost 0 bases, with 17 bases spanning the gap. The DNA of the CDR3 is TGTGCCAGCCTAACCAGGGGCGGACGCTCCTACGAGCAGTACTTC. Translating gives CASLTRGGRSYEQYF.

The chain employs TRBV19 and TRBJ1-1; D may be TRBD1 (6 bases). Germline V lookup: CDR1 LNHDA, CDR2 SQIVND (reference sequence). V was trimmed by 6 bases and J by 3 bases, leaving 11 bases between them. CDR3 length: 13 amino acids. The CDR3 region has the DNA TGTGCCAGTAGCCAAGGGGGGTACACTGAAGCTTTCTTT. As protein: CASSQGGYTEAFF.

This clone has just a few counts. This sequence joins TRBV5-5 and TRBJ2-7, with D perhaps TRBD1 (6 bases). The CDR3 length is 14 residues. Looked up from germline, CDR1 is SGHKS and CDR2 is YYEKEE (reference sequence). V lost 4 bases, J lost 5 bases, and 16 bases lay in between. The CDR3 DNA reads as TGTGCCAGCAGCCCACAGGGATTCAGCGACGAGCAGTACTTC. Translated: CASSPQGFSDEQYF.

The chain is built from TRBV4-1 and TRBJ2-7, with D possibly matching TRBD1 (5 bases). The V end was cut by 5 bases, the J end by 4 bases, with 15 bases between. This CDR3 is built from 14 residues. Germline V gene sequence: CDR1 MGHRA, CDR2 YSYEKL. The CDR3 protein is CASSVQGNSYEQYF. The CDR3 DNA reads as TGCGCCAGCAGCGTCCAGGGAAACTCTTACGAGCAGTACTTC.

The V gene is TRBV4-1, the J gene TRBJ1-2; TRBD1 is a possible D gene (5 bases). The CDR3 contains 14 residues. CDR1 and CDR2 from the germline V gene are MGHRA and YSYEKL. The V gene lost 4 bases and the J gene lost 0 bases, with 9 bases spanning the gap. The CDR3 coding sequence is TGCGCCAGCAGCCGGGACGCCACTAACTATGGCTACACCTTC. Translating gives CASSRDATNYGYTF.